A single sample gave rise to the 3 T cell receptor beta chains below, sequenced in a study of response to subunit inactivated influenza vaccine. TCRdb re-called the RT-PCR reads through MiXCR, storing one row per CDR3 protein. This table has more than 500,000 distinct CDR3 sequences, around 10% appearing once. Separately, the same data were catalogued under a study of T cells expressing NK-cell markers. As that report states: TCR beta cDNA was generated via 5'RACE template switching incorporating UMIs.

Sequenced material: PBMCs from blood, taken on the day of vaccination. The receptors come from a man aged 45-65 years who received an inactivated influenza vaccine.

The rearrangement links TRBV7-2 to TRBJ2-5, with 9 bases that match TRBD2. After removal of 3 bases from V and 7 bases from J, the junction contained 15 bases not matched to a gene. Germline V gives CDR1 SGHTA, CDR2 FQGNSA. This CDR3 has 17 residues. The CDR3 DNA reads as TGTGCCAGCAGCTTTAGCCCCCTTGCGGGAGGGCCGAGGACCCAGTACTTC. Its translation: CASSFSPLAGGPRTQYF.

This clonotype came up a few times. J is TRBJ2-7 and V is TRBV5-1; 7 nucleotides align to TRBD1. CDR3 length: 13 residues. Trimming cost V 7 bases and J 5 bases; bases outside gene matches: 9. Looked up from germline, CDR1 is SGHRS and CDR2 is YFSETQ. The CDR3 DNA follows: TGCGCCAGCTCTCCGGGACAGTTGGACGAGCAGTACTTC. It translates to CASSPGQLDEQYF. Filled out from reference TRBV5-1 and TRBJ2-7, the complete variable domain reads KAGVTQTPRYLIKTRGQQVTLSCSPISGHRSVSWYQQTPGQGLQFLFEYFSETQRNKGNFPGRFSGRQFSNSRSEMNVSTLELGDSALYLCASSPGQLDEQYFGPGTRLTVT.

This chain links TRBV6-5 with TRBJ1-2, with 9 bases matching TRBD1. With V trimmed by 0 bases and J by 8 bases, 10 bases remained unmatched. The germline V gene encodes CDR1 MNHEY and CDR2 SVGAGI. The CDR3 totals 16 residues. DNA of the CDR3: TGTGCCAGCAGTTACTCCCCTGGACAGGGGATAGGCGGCTACACCTTC. Amino acids: CASSYSPGQGIGGYTF.